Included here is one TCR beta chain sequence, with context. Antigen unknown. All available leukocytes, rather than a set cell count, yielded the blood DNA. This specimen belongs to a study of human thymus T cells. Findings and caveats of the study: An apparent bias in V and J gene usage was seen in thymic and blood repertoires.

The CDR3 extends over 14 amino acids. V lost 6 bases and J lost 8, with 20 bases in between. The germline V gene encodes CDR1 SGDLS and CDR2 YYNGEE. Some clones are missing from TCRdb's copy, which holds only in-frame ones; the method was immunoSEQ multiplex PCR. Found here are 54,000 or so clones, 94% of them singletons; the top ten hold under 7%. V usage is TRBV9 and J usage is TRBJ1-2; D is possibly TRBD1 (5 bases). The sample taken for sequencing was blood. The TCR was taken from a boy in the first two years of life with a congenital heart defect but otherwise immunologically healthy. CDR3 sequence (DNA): TGTGCCAGCATCCGGGACGCCGTAGCGGGGGGCTACACCTTC. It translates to CASIRDAVAGGYTF.